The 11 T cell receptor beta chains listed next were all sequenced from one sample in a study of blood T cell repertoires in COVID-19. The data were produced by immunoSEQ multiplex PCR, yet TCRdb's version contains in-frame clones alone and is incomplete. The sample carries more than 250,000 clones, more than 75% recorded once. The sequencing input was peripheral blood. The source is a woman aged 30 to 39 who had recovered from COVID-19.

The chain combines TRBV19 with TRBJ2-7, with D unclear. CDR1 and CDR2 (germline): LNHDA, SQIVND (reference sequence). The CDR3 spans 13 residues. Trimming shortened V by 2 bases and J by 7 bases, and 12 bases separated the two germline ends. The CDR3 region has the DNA TGTGCCAGTAGTATATCGGCGGTGGAAGAGCAGTACTTC. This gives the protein CASSISAVEEQYF.

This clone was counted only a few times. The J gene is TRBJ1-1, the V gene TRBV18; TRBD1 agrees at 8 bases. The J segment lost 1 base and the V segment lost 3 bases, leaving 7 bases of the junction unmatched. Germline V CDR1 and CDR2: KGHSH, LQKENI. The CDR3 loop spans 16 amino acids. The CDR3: CASSPSGTGANTEAFF. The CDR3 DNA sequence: TGTGCCAGCTCACCTTCCGGGACAGGTGCGAACACTGAAGCTTTCTTT.

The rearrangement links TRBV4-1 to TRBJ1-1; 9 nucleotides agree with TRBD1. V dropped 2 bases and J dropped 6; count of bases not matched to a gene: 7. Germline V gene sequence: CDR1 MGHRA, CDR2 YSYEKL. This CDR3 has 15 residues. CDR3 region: CASSQRGTGRPEAFF. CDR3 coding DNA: TGCGCCAGCAGCCAAAGAGGGACAGGGCGGCCTGAAGCTTTCTTT.

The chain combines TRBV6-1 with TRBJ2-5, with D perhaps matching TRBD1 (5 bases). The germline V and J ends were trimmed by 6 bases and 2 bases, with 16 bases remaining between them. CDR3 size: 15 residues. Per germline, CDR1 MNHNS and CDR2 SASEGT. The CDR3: CASSRTRGMQETQYF. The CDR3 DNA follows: TGTGCCAGCAGCCGGACAAGAGGCATGCAAGAGACCCAGTACTTC.

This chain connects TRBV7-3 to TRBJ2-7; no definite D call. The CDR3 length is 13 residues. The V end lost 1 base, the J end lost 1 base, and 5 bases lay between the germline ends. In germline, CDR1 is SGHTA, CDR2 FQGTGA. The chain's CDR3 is CASSLSPSYEQYF. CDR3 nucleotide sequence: TGTGCCAGCAGCTTAAGTCCGTCCTACGAGCAGTACTTC.

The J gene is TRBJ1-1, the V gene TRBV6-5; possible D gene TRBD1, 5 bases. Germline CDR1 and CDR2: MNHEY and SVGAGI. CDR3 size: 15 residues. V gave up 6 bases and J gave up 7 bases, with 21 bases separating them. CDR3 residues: CASSTGGAPAFEAFF. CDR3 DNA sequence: TGTGCCAGCAGCACCGGAGGGGCGCCGGCCTTTGAAGCTTTCTTT.

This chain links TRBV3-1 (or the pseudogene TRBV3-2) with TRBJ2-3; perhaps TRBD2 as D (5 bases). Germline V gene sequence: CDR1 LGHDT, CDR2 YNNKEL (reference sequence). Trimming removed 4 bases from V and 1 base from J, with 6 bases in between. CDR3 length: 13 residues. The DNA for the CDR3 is TGTGCCAGCAGCCTGGAGGGCACAGATACGCAGTATTTT. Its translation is CASSLEGTDTQYF.

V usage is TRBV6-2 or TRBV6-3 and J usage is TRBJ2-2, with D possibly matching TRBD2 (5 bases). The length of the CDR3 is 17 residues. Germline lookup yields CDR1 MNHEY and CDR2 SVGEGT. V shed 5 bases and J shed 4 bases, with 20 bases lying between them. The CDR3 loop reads CASSLNLAPTGTGELFF. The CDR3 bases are TGTGCCAGCAGTCTTAACCTAGCACCCACTGGCACCGGGGAGCTGTTTTTT.

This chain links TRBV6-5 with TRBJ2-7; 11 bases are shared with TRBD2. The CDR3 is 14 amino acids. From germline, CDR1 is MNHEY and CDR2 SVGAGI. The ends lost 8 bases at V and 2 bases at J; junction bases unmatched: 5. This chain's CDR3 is CASHRLAGTYEQYF. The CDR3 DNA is TGTGCCAGCCACCGACTAGCGGGGACCTACGAGCAGTACTTC.

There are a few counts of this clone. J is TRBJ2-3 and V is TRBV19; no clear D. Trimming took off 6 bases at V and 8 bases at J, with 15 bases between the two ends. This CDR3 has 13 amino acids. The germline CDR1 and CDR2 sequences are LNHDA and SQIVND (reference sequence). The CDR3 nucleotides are TGTGCCAGTAGCACCGGTCTTACCGGTACGCAGTATTTT. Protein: CASSTGLTGTQYF. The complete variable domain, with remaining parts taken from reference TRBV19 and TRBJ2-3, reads DGGITQSPKYLFRKEGQNVTLSCEQNLNHDAMYWYRQDPGQGLRLIYYSQIVNDFQKGDIAEGYSVSREKKESFPLTVTSAQKNPTAFYLCASSTGLTGTQYFGPGTRLTVL.

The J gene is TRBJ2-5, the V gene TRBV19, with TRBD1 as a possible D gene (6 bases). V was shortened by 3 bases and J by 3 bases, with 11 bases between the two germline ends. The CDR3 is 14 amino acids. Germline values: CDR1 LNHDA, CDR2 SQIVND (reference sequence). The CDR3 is CASSMWTDKETQYF. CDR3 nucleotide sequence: TGTGCCAGTAGTATGTGGACAGATAAAGAGACCCAGTACTTC.